This entry lists 22 T cell receptor beta chains sequenced from one sample in a study of blood T cell repertoires in COVID-19. The method was immunoSEQ multiplex PCR; TCRdb's version includes in-frame clones alone and lacks a portion of them. The sample records roughly 75,000 clones, over 75% being singletons. The sequencing sample was made of peripheral blood. The source of these receptors is a man between 50 and 59 years old with COVID-19, enrolled during active disease.

This chain connects TRBV27 to TRBJ1-5, with 8 bases lining up with TRBD1. With 6 bases clipped from V and 5 bases from J, the junction kept 3 bases outside the gene matches. Germline CDR1 is MNHEY and CDR2 is SMNVEV (reference sequence). The CDR3 has 13 residues. The CDR3 sequence is CASRTGDYQPQHF. DNA for the CDR3: TGTGCCAGCAGGACAGGGGACTATCAGCCCCAGCATTTT.

The V gene is TRBV5-1, the J gene TRBJ1-1; D remains ambiguous. Trimming stripped 7 bases from V and 1 base from J, with 8 bases between. The CDR3 is made up of 12 amino acids. In germline, CDR1 is SGHRS, CDR2 YFSETQ. The CDR3 loop reads CASRESNTEAFF. The CDR3, as DNA: TGCGCCAGCCGGGAGTCGAACACTGAAGCTTTCTTT.

In this sample, this clone turned up a few times. This chain connects TRBV7-9 to TRBJ1-2, with D possibly being TRBD1 (5 bases). The CDR3 runs 14 residues. V dropped 3 bases and J dropped 4 bases, with 12 bases sitting between them. Germline V CDR1 and CDR2: SEHNR, FQNEAQ (reference sequence). In nucleotides, the CDR3 is TGTGCCAGCAGCTTCGGGGGGGTCCTCTATGGCTACACCTTC. This translates into CASSFGGVLYGYTF.

This chain connects TRBV18 to TRBJ2-7, with D perhaps TRBD1 (6 bases). V dropped 10 bases and J dropped 0 bases, with 13 bases sitting between them. CDR1 and CDR2 (germline): KGHSH, LQKENI. The CDR3 is 13 residues long. The CDR3 here is CATSQQGSYEQYF. CDR3 in DNA: TGTGCCACCTCTCAACAGGGCTCCTACGAGCAGTACTTC.

The chain has TRBV18 and TRBJ2-2, with D perhaps TRBD2 (6 bases). This CDR3 is built from 16 residues. Trimming pared 3 bases from V and 3 bases from J, leaving 14 bases between. The V gene's germline CDR1 is KGHSH and CDR2 LQKENI. CDR3 nucleotide sequence: TGTGCCAGCTCACCTCGGATGGGGGGAGACACCGGGGAGCTGTTTTTT. It codes for CASSPRMGGDTGELFF.

This chain connects TRBV4-1 to TRBJ2-1; 7 nucleotides line up with TRBD2. The CDR3 loop spans 17 amino acids. V lost 0 bases, J lost 9 bases, and 14 bases stayed unmatched. Germline CDR1 reads MGHRA; CDR2 reads YSYEKL. The chain's CDR3 is CASSQERGAGMVSEQFF. In nucleotides, the CDR3 is TGCGCCAGCAGCCAAGAAAGGGGAGCGGGGATGGTTAGTGAGCAGTTCTTC.

This rearrangement joins TRBV18 to TRBJ2-2; TRBD1 might be the D (5 bases). Trimming removed 5 bases at V and 2 bases at J, with 12 bases between. The germline gives CDR1 KGHSH, CDR2 LQKENI. CDR3 length: 15 amino acids. In nucleotides, the CDR3 is TGTGCCAGCTCAAAAGGGGATACAAACACCGGGGAGCTGTTTTTT. As protein: CASSKGDTNTGELFF.

The chain has TRBV2 and TRBJ1-5; maybe TRBD1 (5 bases). CDR3 length: 14 residues. Trimming cost V 6 bases and J 0 bases, with 9 bases left between them. Looked up from germline, CDR1 is SNHLY and CDR2 is FYNNEI. The CDR3 DNA reads as TGTGCCAGCAGGGACACCCATAGCAATCAGCCCCAGCATTTT. It is translated as CASRDTHSNQPQHF.

This clone was seen only a few times. The V gene is TRBV5-1, the J gene TRBJ2-1, with 10 bases fitting TRBD1. The V and J ends lost 2 bases and 4 bases, in that order; junction bases with no gene match: 9. This CDR3 contains 17 residues. Germline V gene data show CDR1 as SGHRS and CDR2 as YFSETQ. CDR3 coding DNA: TGCGCCAGCAGCTTAGTAGGACAGGGGGATTTTTACAATGAGCAGTTCTTC. This sequence encodes CASSLVGQGDFYNEQFF.

The chain uses TRBV30 and TRBJ1-5; perhaps TRBD1 as D (6 bases). CDR3 length equals 17 residues. V shed 2 bases and J shed 0 bases, with 17 bases lying between them. From germline, CDR1 is GTSNPN and CDR2 SVGIG (reference sequence). CDR3 in DNA: TGTGCCTGGAGTCCTGGGACATCACCCTTTAGCAATCAGCCCCAGCATTTT. It translates to CAWSPGTSPFSNQPQHF.

The rearrangement uses TRBV4-3 and TRBJ2-6; possibly TRBD1 for D (6 bases). From germline, CDR1 is LGHNA and CDR2 YSLEER. V gave up 2 bases and J gave up 3 bases, with 11 bases separating them. The CDR3 extends over 16 amino acids. DNA of the CDR3: TGCGCCAGCAGCCAAACCACAGGGAGTGGGGCCAACGTCCTGACTTTC. Protein: CASSQTTGSGANVLTF.

V is TRBV6-5 and J is TRBJ2-7; 7 bases map to TRBD2. The CDR3 has 15 residues. Germline lookup yields CDR1 MNHEY and CDR2 SVGAGI. V lost 8 bases, J lost 5 bases, and 15 bases stayed unmatched. The CDR3 nucleotides are TGTGCCAGCCTCCCAGCGGCGGGAGAAAGAGACGAGCAGTACTTC. Protein: CASLPAAGERDEQYF.

This sequence joins TRBV5-4 and TRBJ2-7, with 8 positions matching TRBD1. Per germline, CDR1 SGHNT and CDR2 YYREEE (reference sequence). This CDR3 contains 14 residues. Trimming took 4 bases from V and 6 from J; bases not matched to a gene: 9. The CDR3 spells CASSPSRGPSEQYF. The CDR3 nucleotides read TGTGCCAGCAGCCCTAGCAGGGGGCCTAGCGAGCAGTACTTC.

This sequence joins TRBV6-6 and TRBJ2-4; no reliable D call. Germline V gene sequence: CDR1 MNHNY, CDR2 SVGAGI (reference sequence). V gave up 8 bases and J gave up 9 bases, with 11 bases separating them. This CDR3 has 11 residues. This CDR3 reads CASRIDVIQYF. Here the CDR3 DNA reads TGTGCCAGCCGCATAGATGTCATTCAGTACTTC.

This chain connects TRBV30 to TRBJ1-1; 7 bases fit TRBD1. Germline-derived CDR1 and CDR2 are GTSNPN and SVGIG (reference sequence). CDR3 length: 15 amino acids. V dropped 3 bases and J dropped 3; count of bases not matched to a gene: 10. This chain's CDR3 is CAWRYRDRLYTEAFF. In DNA form, the CDR3 reads TGTGCCTGGAGGTACCGGGACAGACTTTACACTGAAGCTTTCTTT.

This clone was seen many times. The rearrangement joins TRBV28 to TRBJ1-1, with D maybe TRBD1 (5 bases). CDR1 and CDR2 from the germline V gene are MDHEN and SYDVKM. The V gene lost 2 bases and the J gene lost 5 bases, with 12 bases spanning the gap. The length of the CDR3 is 14 residues. This CDR3 is CASSLLRGVTEAFF. Here the CDR3 DNA reads TGTGCCAGCAGTTTACTGCGGGGGGTAACTGAAGCTTTCTTT. Complete variable domain (other parts from reference TRBV28 and TRBJ1-1): DVKVTQSSRYLVKRTGEKVFLECVQDMDHENMFWYRQDPGLGLRLIYFSYDVKMKEKGDIPEGYSVSREKKERFSLILESASTNQTSMYLCASSLLRGVTEAFFGQGTRLTVV.

The rearrangement uses TRBV27 and TRBJ2-6; 7 bases align to TRBD2. This CDR3 contains 16 residues. Losses at the gene ends were 4 bases for V and 0 bases for J; bases not matched to a gene: 3. Germline CDR1 reads MNHEY; CDR2 reads SMNVEV (reference sequence). The CDR3 region has the DNA TGTGCCAGCAGTTCTAGCGGAAGCTCTGGGGCCAACGTCCTGACTTTC. It is translated as CASSSSGSSGANVLTF. Based on the CDR3 plus reference TRBV27 and TRBJ2-6, the full variable domain is EAQVTQNPRYLITVTGKKLTVTCSQNMNHEYMSWYRQDPGLGLRQIYYSMNVEVTDKGDVPEGYKVSRKEKRNFPLILESPSPNQTSLYFCASSSSGSSGANVLTFGAGSRLTVL.

The rearrangement links TRBV7-2 to TRBJ2-2; 8 nucleotides line up with TRBD1. V lost 5 bases and J lost 5; bases outside the gene matches: 7. This CDR3 has 15 amino acids. Germline V CDR1 and CDR2: SGHTA, FQGNSA. This chain's CDR3 is CASSKTGERTGELFF. The CDR3 DNA sequence: TGTGCCAGCAGCAAGACAGGGGAAAGGACCGGGGAGCTGTTTTTT.

V is TRBV6-5 and J is TRBJ1-5; a weak D match, TRBD1 (6 bases). The CDR3 runs 15 residues. CDR1 is MNHEY and CDR2 is SVGAGI in the germline V gene. V was shortened by 8 bases and J by 3 bases, with 17 bases between the two germline ends. CDR3 coding DNA: TGTGCCAGCCGACTGGACAGCTACTCCAATCAGCCCCAGCATTTT. Its translation: CASRLDSYSNQPQHF.

This chain links TRBV28 with TRBJ2-5, with TRBD2 as a possible D gene (5 bases). CDR1 MDHEN and CDR2 SYDVKM come from the germline V gene. V dropped 2 bases and J dropped 6 bases, with 13 bases sitting between them. This CDR3 has 14 residues. CDR3 sequence reads: CASSLRRGLKTQYF. The CDR3 nucleotides read TGTGCCAGCAGTTTACGGAGAGGGCTGAAGACCCAGTACTTC.

This chain joins TRBV7-9 and TRBJ1-6; no clear D gene. This CDR3 has 15 residues. Germline V gene lookup returns CDR1 SEHNR and CDR2 FQNEAQ (reference sequence). Deletions cut 4 bases from V and 7 bases from J, with 14 bases between. The CDR3 DNA sequence: TGTGCCAGCAGCTCTGGGGTTGGAGGGAATTCACCCCTCCACTTT. It specifies CASSSGVGGNSPLHF. The full variable domain, completed using reference TRBV7-9 and TRBJ1-6, is DTGVSQNPRHKITKRGQNVTFRCDPISEHNRLYWYRQTLGQGPEFLTYFQNEAQLEKSRLLSDRFSAERPKGSFSTLEIQRTEQGDSAMYLCASSSGVGGNSPLHFGNGTRLTVT.

CDR3 sequence reads: CASSGSRQGKDGELFF. Here the CDR3 DNA reads TGTGCCAGCTCAGGATCGCGACAGGGCAAGGACGGGGAGCTGTTTTTT. V is TRBV18 and J is TRBJ2-2; 7 bases agree with TRBD1. Trimming cost V 5 bases and J 7 bases; bases outside gene matches: 13. This CDR3 contains 16 residues. Germline V gene lookup returns CDR1 KGHSH and CDR2 LQKENI. The full variable domain, rest sourced from reference TRBV18 and TRBJ2-2, is NAGVMQNPRHLVRRRGQEARLRCSPMKGHSHVYWYRQLPEEGLKFMVYLQKENIIDESGMPKERFSAEFPKEGPSILRIQQVVRGDSAAYFCASSGSRQGKDGELFFGEGSRLTVL.